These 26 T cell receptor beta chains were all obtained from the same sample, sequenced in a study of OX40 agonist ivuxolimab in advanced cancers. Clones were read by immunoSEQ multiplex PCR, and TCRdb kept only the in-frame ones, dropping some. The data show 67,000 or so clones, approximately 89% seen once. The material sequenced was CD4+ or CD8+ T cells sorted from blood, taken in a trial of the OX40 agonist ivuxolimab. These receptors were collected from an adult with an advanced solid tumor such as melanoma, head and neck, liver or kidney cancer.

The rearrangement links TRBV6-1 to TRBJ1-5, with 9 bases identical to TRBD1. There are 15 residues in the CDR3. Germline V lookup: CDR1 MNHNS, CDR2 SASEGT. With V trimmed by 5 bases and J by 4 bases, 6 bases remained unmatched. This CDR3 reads CASSPQGAQNQPQHF. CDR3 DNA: TGTGCCAGCAGTCCACAGGGGGCACAAAATCAGCCCCAGCATTTT.

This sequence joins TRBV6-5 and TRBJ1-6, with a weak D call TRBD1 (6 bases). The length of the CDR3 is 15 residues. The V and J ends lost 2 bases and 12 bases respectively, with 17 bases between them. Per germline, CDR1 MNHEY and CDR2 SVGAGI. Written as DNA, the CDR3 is TGTGCCAGCAGTTACGTGTTCGGGGGCCGCCAACCCCTCCACTTT. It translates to CASSYVFGGRQPLHF.

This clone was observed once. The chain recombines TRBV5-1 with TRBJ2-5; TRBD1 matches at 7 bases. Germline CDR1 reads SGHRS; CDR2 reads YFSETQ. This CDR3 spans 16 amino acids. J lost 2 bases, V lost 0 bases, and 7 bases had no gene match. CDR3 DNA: TGCGCCAGCAGCTTGGCCGGGACAGTCTTACAAGAGACCCAGTACTTC. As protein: CASSLAGTVLQETQYF.

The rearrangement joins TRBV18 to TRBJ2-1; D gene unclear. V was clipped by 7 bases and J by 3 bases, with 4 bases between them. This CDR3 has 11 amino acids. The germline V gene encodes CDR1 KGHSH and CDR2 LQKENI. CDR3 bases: TGTGCCAGCTTTCTCTACAATGAGCAGTTCTTC. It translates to CASFLYNEQFF.

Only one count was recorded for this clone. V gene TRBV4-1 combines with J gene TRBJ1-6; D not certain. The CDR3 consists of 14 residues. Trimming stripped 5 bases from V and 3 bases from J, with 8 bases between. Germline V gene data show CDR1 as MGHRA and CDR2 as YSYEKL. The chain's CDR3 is CASSGLIYNSPLHF. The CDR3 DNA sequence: TGCGCCAGCAGCGGACTGATCTATAATTCACCCCTCCACTTT.

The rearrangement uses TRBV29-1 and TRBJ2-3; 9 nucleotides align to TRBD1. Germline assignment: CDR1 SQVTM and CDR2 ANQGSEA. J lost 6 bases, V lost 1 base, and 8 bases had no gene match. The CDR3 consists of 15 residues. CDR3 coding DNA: TGCAGCGTTGAAGGGGGACAGGGATTTGGCGATACGCAGTATTTT. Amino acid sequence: CSVEGGQGFGDTQYF.

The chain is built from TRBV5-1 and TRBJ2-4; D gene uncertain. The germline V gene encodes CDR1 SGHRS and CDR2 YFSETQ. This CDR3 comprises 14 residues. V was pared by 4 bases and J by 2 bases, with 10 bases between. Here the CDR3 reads CASSPGQTKNIQYF. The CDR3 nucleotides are TGCGCCAGCAGCCCCGGCCAGACCAAAAACATTCAGTACTTC.

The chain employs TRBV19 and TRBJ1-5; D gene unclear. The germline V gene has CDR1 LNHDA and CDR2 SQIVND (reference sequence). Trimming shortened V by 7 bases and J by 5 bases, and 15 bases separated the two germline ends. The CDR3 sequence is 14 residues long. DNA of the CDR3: TGTGCCAGTACCCCGACTCATAGGGATCAGCCCCAGCATTTT. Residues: CASTPTHRDQPQHF.

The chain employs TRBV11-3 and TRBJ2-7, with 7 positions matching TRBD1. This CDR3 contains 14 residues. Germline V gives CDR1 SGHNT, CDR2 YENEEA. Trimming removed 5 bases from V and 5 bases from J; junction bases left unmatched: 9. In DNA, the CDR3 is TGTGCCAGCAGCACTAGACAGGGAAATAACGAGCAGTACTTC. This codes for CASSTRQGNNEQYF.

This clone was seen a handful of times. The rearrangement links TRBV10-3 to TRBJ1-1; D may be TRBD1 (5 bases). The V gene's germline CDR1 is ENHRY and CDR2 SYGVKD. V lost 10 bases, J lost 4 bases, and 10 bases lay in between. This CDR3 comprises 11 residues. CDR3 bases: TGTGCCAGTGGTAGGGGCACTGAAGCTTTCTTT. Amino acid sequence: CASGRGTEAFF.

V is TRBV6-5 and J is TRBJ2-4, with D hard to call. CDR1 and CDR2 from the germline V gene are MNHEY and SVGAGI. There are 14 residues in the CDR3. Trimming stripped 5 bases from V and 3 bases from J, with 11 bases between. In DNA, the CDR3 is TGTGCCAGCAGTCCCGGTGGTGGCAAAAACATTCAGTACTTC. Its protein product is CASSPGGGKNIQYF.

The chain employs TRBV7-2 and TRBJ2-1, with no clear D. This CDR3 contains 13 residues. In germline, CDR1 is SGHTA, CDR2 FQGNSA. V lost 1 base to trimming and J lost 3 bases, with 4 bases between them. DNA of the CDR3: TGTGCCAGCAGCTTAGGTTTCTACAATGAGCAGTTCTTC. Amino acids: CASSLGFYNEQFF.

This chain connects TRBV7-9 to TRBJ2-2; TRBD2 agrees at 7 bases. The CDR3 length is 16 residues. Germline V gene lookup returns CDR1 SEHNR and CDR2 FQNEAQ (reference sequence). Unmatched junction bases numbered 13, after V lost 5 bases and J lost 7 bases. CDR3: CASSMPTGGNIGELFF. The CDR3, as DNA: TGTGCCAGCAGCATGCCCACGGGGGGTAATATCGGGGAGCTGTTTTTT.

CDR3 region: CASSLQGLYGYTF. In nucleotides, the CDR3 is TGTGCCAGCAGTCTACAGGGGCTCTATGGCTACACCTTC. V usage is TRBV6-5 and J usage is TRBJ1-2, with 7 bases that match TRBD1. CDR1 and CDR2 (germline): MNHEY, SVGAGI. J lost 4 bases, V lost 5 bases, and 4 bases had no gene match. This CDR3 has 13 amino acids.

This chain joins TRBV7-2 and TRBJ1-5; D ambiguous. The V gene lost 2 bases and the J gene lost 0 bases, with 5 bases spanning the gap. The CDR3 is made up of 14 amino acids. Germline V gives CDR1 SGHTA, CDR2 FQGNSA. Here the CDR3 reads CASSLQLSNQPQHF. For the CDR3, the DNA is TGTGCCAGCAGCTTACAACTTAGCAATCAGCCCCAGCATTTT.

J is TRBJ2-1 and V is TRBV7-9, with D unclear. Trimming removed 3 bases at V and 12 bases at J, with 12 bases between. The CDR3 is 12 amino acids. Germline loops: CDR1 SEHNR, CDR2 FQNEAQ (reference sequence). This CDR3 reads CASSLEYTPQFF. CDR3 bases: TGTGCCAGCAGCTTGGAGTATACTCCGCAGTTCTTC.

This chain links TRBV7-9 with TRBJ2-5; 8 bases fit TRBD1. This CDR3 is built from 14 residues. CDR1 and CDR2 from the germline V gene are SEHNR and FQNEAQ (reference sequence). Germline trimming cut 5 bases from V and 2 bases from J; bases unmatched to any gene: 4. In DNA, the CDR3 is TGTGCCAGCAGCGCGAGACAGGGGCAAGAGACCCAGTACTTC. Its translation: CASSARQGQETQYF.

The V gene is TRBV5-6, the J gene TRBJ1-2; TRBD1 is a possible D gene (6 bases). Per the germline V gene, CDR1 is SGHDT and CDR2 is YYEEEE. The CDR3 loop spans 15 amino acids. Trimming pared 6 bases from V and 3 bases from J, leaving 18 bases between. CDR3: CASIDTYRADYGYTF. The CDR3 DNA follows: TGTGCCAGCATCGATACTTACAGGGCGGACTATGGCTACACCTTC.

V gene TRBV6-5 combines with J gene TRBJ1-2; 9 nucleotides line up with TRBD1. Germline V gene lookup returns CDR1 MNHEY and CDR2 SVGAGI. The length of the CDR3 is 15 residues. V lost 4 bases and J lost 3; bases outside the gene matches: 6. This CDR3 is CASSFRQGEYYGYTF. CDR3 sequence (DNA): TGTGCCAGCAGTTTTCGACAGGGGGAATACTATGGCTACACCTTC.

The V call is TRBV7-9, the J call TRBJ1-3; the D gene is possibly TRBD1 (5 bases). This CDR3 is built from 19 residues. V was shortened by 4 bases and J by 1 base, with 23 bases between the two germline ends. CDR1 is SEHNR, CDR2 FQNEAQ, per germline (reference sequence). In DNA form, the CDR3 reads TGTGCCAGCAGCTCCGGAGGTGGGGCGATGAGCTTGTCTGGAAACACCATATATTTT. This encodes CASSSGGGAMSLSGNTIYF.

CDR3: CASRQGSYGYTF. CDR3 coding DNA: TGTGCCAGCAGACAGGGAAGCTATGGCTACACCTTC. The genes are TRBV6-5 and TRBJ1-2; weak D call: TRBD1 (6 bases). Germline CDR1 and CDR2: MNHEY and SVGAGI. Trimming left V 6 bases short and J 4 bases short, with 9 bases between. The CDR3 contains 12 residues.

CDR3 in DNA: TGTGCCAGCAGTGATAGACGAGGGGCTGATTCACCCCTCCACTTT. Translating it yields CASSDRRGADSPLHF. The V call is TRBV2, the J call TRBJ1-6; D is perhaps TRBD1 (5 bases). CDR1 SNHLY and CDR2 FYNNEI come from the germline V gene. The CDR3 consists of 15 residues. V lost 3 bases to trimming and J lost 8 bases, with 14 bases between them.

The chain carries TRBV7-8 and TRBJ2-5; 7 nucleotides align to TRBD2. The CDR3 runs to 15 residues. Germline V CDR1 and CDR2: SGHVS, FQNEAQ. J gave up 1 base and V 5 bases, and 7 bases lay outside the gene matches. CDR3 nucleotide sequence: TGTGCCAGCAGCCCCGGGGGAGGGACCCAAGAGACCCAGTACTTC. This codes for CASSPGGGTQETQYF.

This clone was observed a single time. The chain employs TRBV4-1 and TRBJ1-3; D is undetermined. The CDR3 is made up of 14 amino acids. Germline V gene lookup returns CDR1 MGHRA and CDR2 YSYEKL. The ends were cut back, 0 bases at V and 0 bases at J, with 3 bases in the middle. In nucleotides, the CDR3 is TGCGCCAGCAGCCAAGATCCCTCTGGAAACACCATATATTTT. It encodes CASSQDPSGNTIYF.

CDR3 nucleotide sequence: TGTGCCAGCAGGGGTGACACTTACGAGCAGTACTTC. It encodes CASRGDTYEQYF. The chain carries TRBV2 and TRBJ2-7; D not certain. The CDR3 length is 12 residues. V was shortened by 6 bases and J by 4 bases, with 10 bases between the two germline ends. Germline V lookup: CDR1 SNHLY, CDR2 FYNNEI.

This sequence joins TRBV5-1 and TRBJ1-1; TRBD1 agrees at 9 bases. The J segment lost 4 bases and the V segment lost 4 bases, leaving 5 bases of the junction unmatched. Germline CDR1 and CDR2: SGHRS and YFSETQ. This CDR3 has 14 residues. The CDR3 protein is CASSNRQGGTEAFF. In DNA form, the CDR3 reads TGCGCCAGCAGCAACCGACAGGGGGGCACTGAAGCTTTCTTT.